This is a list of T cell receptor beta chains from one sample in a study of PD-L1 blockade in urothelial cancer. Repertoires were generated with immunoSEQ multiplex PCR, while TCRdb's copy carries only in-frame clones and drops some. The sample records tens of thousands of clones, 79% being singletons. The sample in question was PBMCs, obtained around atezolizumab (anti-PD-L1) treatment. The receptor set was obtained from a man aged 70-80 years with urothelial cancer. Both conserved end residues are part of each CDR3. The order of the fields is V gene, D gene, J gene, CDR3 DNA, CDR3 protein. D genes are given only for firm matches.

V: TRBV28
D: TRBD1
J: TRBJ2-6
DNA: TGTGCCAGCAGAGGACAGGGAACTGGGGCCAACGTCCTGACTTTC
CDR3: CASRGQGTGANVLTF

V: TRBV7-2
D: NA
J: TRBJ1-5
DNA: TGTGCCAGCAGTCTAACGGGTAGCAATCAGCCCCAGCATTTT
CDR3: CASSLTGSNQPQHF

V: TRBV11-2
D: TRBD2
J: TRBJ2-1
DNA: TGTGCCAGCAGCCTAGGGACTAGCGGGATTGAGCAGTTCTTC
CDR3: CASSLGTSGIEQFF

V: TRBV5-1
D: NA
J: TRBJ2-5
DNA: TGCGCCAGCAGCTCTCCCCAGGGAGGCCAAGAGACCCAGTACTTC
CDR3: CASSSPQGGQETQYF

V: TRBV6-5
D: TRBD2
J: TRBJ2-5
DNA: TGTGCCAGCAGTTACGCAGGGCGGGGGGAGACCCAGTACTTC
CDR3: CASSYAGRGETQYF

V: TRBV19
D: TRBD1
J: TRBJ1-1
DNA: TGTGCCAGTAGTTCGACAGGGGGGCAGGCTGAAGCTTTCTTT
CDR3: CASSSTGGQAEAFF

V: TRBV6-6
D: NA
J: TRBJ2-1
DNA: TGTGCCAGCAGCCCTTCCGACAATGAGCAGTTCTTC
CDR3: CASSPSDNEQFF

V: TRBV4-2
D: NA
J: TRBJ2-2
DNA: TGTGCCAGCAGCCAAGAACAGGCTAGGGGCGGGGAGCTGTTTTTT
CDR3: CASSQEQARGGELFF

V: TRBV2
D: TRBD1
J: TRBJ1-1
DNA: TGTGCCAGCAGATCCGGGACAGGGGGGGAAGCTTTCTTT
CDR3: CASRSGTGGEAFF

V: TRBV5-1
D: TRBD1
J: TRBJ1-2
DNA: TGCGCCAGCAGCATCCTACAGGGGGGCGATGGCTACACCTTC
CDR3: CASSILQGGDGYTF

V: TRBV5-6
D: TRBD1
J: TRBJ2-3
DNA: TGTGCCAGCAGCTTCCGGGACAGGTTTACAGATACGCAGTATTTT
CDR3: CASSFRDRFTDTQYF